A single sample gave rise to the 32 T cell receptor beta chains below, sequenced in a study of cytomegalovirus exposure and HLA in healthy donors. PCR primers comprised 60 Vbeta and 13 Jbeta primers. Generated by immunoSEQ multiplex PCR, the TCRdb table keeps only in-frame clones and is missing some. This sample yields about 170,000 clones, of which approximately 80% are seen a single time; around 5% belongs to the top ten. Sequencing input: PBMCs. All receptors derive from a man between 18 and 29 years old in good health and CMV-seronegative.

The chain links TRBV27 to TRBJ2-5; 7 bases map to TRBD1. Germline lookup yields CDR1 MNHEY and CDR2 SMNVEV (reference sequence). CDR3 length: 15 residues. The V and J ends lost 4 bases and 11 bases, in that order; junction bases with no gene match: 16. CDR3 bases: TGTGCCAGCAGTTCGCTTAAGGGGGACAGCTGGGAGCAGTACTTC. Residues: CASSSLKGDSWEQYF.

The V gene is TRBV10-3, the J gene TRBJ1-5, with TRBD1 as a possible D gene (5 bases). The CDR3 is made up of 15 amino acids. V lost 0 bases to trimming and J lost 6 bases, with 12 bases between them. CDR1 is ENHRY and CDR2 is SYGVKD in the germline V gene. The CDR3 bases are TGTGCCATCAGTGAGTCGGTCAGGGTGGGTCAGCCCCAGCATTTT. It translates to CAISESVRVGQPQHF.

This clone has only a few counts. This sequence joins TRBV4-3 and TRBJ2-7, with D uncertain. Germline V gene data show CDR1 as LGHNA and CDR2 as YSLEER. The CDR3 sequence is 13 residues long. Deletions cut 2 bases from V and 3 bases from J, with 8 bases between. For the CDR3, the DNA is TGCGCCAGCAGCCAAAGAACTGGCTACGAGCAGTACTTC. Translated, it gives CASSQRTGYEQYF.

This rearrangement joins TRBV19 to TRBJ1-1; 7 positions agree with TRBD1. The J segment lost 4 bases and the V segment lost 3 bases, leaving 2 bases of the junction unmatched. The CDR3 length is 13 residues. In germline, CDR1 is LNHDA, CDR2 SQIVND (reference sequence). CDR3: CASSIGTATEAFF. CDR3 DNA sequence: TGTGCCAGTAGTATCGGGACAGCCACTGAAGCTTTCTTT.

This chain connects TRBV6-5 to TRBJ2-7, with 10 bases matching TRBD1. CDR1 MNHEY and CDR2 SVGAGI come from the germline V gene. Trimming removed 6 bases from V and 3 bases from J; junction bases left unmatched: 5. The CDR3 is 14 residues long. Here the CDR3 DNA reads TGTGCCAGCAGCGGGACAGGGGTAGTCTACGAGCAGTACTTC. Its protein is CASSGTGVVYEQYF.

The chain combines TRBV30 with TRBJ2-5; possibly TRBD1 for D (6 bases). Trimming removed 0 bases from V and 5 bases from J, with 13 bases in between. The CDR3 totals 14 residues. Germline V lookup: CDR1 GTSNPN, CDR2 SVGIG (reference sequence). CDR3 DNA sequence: TGTGCCTGGAGTGTAGGGGGAAATTGGGAGACCCAGTACTTC. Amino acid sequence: CAWSVGGNWETQYF.

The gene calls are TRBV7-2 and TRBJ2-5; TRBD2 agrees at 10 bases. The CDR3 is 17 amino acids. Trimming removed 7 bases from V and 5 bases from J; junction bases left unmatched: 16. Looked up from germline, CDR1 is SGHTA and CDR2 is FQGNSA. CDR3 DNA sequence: TGTGCCAGCAACTCCCGGTCTAGCGGGGGCGCGGGGGAGACCCAGTACTTC. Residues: CASNSRSSGGAGETQYF.

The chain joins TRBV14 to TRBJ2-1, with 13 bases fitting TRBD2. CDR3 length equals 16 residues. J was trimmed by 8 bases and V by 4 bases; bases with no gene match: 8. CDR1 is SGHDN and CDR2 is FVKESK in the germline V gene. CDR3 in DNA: TGTGCCAGCAGCCTTCGACTAGCGGGGGGCCGGGATGAGCAGTTCTTC. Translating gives CASSLRLAGGRDEQFF.

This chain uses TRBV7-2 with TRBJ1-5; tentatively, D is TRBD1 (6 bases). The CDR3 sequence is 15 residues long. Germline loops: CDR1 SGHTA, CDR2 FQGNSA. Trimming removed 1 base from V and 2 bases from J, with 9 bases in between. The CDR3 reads CASSLGGGGNQPQHF. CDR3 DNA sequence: TGTGCCAGCAGCTTAGGAGGGGGTGGCAATCAGCCCCAGCATTTT.

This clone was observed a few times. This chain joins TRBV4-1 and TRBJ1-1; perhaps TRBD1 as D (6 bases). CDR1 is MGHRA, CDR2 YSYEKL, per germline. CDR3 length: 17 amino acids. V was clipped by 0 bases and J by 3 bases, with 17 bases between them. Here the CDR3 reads CASSQDRGGVRDTEAFF. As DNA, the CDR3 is TGCGCCAGCAGCCAAGATCGAGGGGGGGTACGTGACACTGAAGCTTTCTTT.

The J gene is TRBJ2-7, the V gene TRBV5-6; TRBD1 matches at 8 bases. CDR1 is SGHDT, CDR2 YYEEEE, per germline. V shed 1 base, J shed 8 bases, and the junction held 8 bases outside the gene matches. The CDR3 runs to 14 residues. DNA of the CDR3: TGTGCCAGCAGCTTGTGGGGGGCAGGGGGCCAGCAGTACTTC. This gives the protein CASSLWGAGGQQYF.

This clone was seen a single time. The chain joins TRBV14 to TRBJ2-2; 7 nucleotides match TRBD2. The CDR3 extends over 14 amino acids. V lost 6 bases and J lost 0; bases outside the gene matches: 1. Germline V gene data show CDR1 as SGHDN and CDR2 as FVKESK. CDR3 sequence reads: CASRLAANTGELFF. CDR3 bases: TGTGCCAGCAGGCTAGCGGCGAACACCGGGGAGCTGTTTTTT.

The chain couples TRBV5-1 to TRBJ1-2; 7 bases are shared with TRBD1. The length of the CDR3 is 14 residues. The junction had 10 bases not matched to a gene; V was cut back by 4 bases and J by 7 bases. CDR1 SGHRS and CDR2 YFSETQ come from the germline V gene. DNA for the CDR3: TGCGCCAGCAGCGGGCGACAGGGTATAAGTGGCTACACCTTC. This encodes CASSGRQGISGYTF.

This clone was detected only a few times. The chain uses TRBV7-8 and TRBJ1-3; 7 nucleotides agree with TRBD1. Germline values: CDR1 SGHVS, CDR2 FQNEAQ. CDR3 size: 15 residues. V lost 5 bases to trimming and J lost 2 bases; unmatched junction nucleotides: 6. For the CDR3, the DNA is TGTGCCAGCAGCGTTACAGGGGCGGCTGGAAACACCATATATTTT. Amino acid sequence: CASSVTGAAGNTIYF.

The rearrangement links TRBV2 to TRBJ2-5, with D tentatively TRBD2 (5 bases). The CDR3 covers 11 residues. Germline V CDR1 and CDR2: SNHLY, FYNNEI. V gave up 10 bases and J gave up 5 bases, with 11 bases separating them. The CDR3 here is CATLVIETQYF. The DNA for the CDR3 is TGTGCCACACTAGTTATTGAGACCCAGTACTTC.

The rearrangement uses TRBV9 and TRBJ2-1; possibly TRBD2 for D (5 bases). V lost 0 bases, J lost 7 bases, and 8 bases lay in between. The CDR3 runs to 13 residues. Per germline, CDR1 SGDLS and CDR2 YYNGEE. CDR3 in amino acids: CASSVGGWNEQFF. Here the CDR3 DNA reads TGTGCCAGCAGCGTAGGAGGGTGGAATGAGCAGTTCTTC.

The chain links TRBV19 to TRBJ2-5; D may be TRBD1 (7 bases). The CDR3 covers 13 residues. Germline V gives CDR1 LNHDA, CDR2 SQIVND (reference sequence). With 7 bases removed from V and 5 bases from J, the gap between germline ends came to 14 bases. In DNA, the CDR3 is TGTGCCAGTACCCCGGAGGGGGCTGAGACCCAGTACTTC. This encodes CASTPEGAETQYF.

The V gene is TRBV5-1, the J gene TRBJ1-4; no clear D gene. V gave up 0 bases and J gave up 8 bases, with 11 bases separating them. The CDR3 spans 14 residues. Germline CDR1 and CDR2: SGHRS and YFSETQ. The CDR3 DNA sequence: TGCGCCAGCAGCTTGGATCCCCTTGGCGAAAAACTGTTTTTT. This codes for CASSLDPLGEKLFF.

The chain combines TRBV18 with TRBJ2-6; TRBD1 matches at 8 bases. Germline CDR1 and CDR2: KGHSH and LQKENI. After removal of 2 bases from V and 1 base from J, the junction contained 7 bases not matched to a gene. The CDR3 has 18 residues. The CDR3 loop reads CASSPKGQGVSGANVLTF. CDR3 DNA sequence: TGTGCCAGCTCACCAAAAGGACAGGGTGTTTCTGGGGCCAACGTCCTGACTTTC.

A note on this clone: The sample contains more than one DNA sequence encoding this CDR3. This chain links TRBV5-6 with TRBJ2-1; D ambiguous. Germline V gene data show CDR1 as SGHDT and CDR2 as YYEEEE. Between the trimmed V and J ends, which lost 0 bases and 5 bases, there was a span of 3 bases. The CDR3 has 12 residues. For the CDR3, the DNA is TGTGCCAGCAGCTTGGCAGACAATGAGCAGTTCTTC. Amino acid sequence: CASSLADNEQFF.

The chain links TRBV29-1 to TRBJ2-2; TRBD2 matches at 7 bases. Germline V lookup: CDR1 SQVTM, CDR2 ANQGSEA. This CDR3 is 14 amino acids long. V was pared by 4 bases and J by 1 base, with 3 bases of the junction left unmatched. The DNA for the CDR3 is TGCAGCGTTGCTAGCGGACAGAACACCGGGGAGCTGTTTTTT. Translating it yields CSVASGQNTGELFF.

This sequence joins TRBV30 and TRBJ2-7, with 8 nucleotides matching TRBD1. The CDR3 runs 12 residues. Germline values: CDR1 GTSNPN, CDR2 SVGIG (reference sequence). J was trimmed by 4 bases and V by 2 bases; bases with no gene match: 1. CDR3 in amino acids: CAWSRTGYEQYF. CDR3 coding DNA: TGTGCCTGGAGTAGGACAGGGTACGAGCAGTACTTC.

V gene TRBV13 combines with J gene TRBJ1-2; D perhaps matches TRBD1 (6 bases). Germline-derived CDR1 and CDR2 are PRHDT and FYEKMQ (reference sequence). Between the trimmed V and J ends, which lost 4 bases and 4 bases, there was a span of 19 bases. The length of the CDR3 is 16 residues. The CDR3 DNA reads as TGTGCCAGCAGCTCTCGGACAGCTTCTAGACTCTATGGCTACACCTTC. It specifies CASSSRTASRLYGYTF.

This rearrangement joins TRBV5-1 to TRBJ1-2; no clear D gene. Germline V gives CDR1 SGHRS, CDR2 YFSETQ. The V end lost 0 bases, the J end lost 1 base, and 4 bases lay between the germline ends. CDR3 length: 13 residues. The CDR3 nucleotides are TGCGCCAGCAGCTTGGCAGTTAACTATGGCTACACCTTC. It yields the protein CASSLAVNYGYTF.

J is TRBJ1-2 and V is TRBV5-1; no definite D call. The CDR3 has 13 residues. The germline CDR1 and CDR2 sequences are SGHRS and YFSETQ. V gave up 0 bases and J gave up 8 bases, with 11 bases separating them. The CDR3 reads CASSLDTSGGYTF. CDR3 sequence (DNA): TGCGCCAGCAGCTTGGACACGTCAGGCGGCTACACCTTC.

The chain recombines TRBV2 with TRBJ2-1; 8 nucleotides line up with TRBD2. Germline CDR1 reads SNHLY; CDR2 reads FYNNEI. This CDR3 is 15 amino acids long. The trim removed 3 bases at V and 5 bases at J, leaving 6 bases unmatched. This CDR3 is CASSEGRGANNEQFF. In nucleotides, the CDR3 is TGTGCCAGCAGTGAGGGGCGGGGGGCAAACAATGAGCAGTTCTTC.

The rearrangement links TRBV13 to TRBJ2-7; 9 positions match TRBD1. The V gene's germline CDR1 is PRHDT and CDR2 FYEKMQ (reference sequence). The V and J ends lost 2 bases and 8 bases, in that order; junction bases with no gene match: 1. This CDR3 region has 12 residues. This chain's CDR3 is CASSLTGGKQYF. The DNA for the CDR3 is TGTGCCAGCAGCTTAACAGGGGGCAAGCAGTACTTC.

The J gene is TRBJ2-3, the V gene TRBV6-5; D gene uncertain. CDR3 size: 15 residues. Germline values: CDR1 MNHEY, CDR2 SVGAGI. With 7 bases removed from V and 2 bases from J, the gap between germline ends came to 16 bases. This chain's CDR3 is CASIDQPGSTDTQYF. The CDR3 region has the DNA TGTGCCAGCATAGACCAGCCAGGATCCACAGATACGCAGTATTTT.

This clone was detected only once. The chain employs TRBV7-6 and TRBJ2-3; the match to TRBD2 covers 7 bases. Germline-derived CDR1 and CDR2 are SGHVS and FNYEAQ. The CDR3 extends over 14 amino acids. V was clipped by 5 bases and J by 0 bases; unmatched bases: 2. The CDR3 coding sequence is TGTGCCAGCAGCCCGCGGGAGAGCACAGATACGCAGTATTTT. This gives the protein CASSPRESTDTQYF.

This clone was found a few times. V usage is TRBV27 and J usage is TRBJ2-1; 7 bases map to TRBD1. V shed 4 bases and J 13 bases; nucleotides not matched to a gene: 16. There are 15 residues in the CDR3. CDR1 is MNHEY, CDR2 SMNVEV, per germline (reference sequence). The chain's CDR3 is CASSSRQGGGNGQFF. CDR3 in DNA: TGTGCCAGCAGTTCCCGACAGGGTGGAGGCAATGGACAGTTCTTC.

This CDR3 reads CASSEKEDRVMYYTF. The CDR3 nucleotides are TGTGCCAGCAGTGAAAAAGAGGACAGGGTCATGTACTACACCTTC. This chain joins TRBV2 and TRBJ1-2, with 8 bases matching TRBD1. The length of the CDR3 is 15 residues. Germline V gene sequence: CDR1 SNHLY, CDR2 FYNNEI. V was pared by 2 bases and J by 10 bases, with 12 bases of the junction left unmatched. The full variable domain, rest sourced from reference TRBV2 and TRBJ1-2, is EPEVTQTPSHQVTQMGQEVILRCVPISNHLYFYWYRQILGQKVEFLVSFYNNEISEKSEIFDDQFSVERPDGSNFTLKIRSTKLEDSAMYFCASSEKEDRVMYYTFGSGTRLTVV.

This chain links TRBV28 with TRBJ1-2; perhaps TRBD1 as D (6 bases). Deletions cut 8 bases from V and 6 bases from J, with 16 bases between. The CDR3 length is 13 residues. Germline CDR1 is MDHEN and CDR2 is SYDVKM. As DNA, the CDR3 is TGTGCCAGCGGGCTAGGGGGAAGGAATGGCTACACCTTC. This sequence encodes CASGLGGRNGYTF.